These T cell receptor beta chains were read from a single sample in a study of PD-1 blockade in classical Hodgkin lymphoma. Repertoires were generated with immunoSEQ multiplex PCR, while TCRdb's copy carries only in-frame clones and drops some. Of some 11,000 clones in the sample, more than 75% were seen once. This specimen was peripheral blood mononuclear cells (PBMCs), taken at baseline. The receptors here all came from a human donor with classical Hodgkin lymphoma. The CDR3 runs from the conserved cysteine through the conserved F or W. D genes are given only for firm matches. Clone size is not always given. Where it is, it says once, few, many or a class for expanded clones.

D | J | size | V | DNA | CDR3
- | TRBJ2-1 | - | TRBV7-9 | TGTGCCAGCAGCTTTCTTGGCTCCTACAATGAGCAGTTCTTC | CASSFLGSYNEQFF
- | TRBJ1-1 | once | TRBV5-1 | TGCGCCAGCAGCTTGGGGCAGGGACGGATCGGCACTGAAGCTTTCTTT | CASSLGQGRIGTEAFF
TRBD1 | TRBJ2-2 | once | TRBV5-8 | TGTGCCAGCAGCTTGTCGGTGGCAGGGGGCATCACCGGGGAGCTGTTTTTT | CASSLSVAGGITGELFF
- | TRBJ2-5 | few | TRBV21-1 | TGTGCCAGCAGCAAAGCCCGGGGGGGTGGGGAGACCCAGTACTTC | CASSKARGGGETQYF
- | TRBJ1-2 | - | TRBV25-1 | TGTGCCAGCAGTGAATCGCCAGCTAACTATGGCTACACCTTC | CASSESPANYGYTF
TRBD2 | TRBJ2-7 | - | TRBV5-1 | TGCGCCAGCAGCTTGGCCGCGGGAGTAACGTCCTACGAGCAGTACTTC | CASSLAAGVTSYEQYF
- | TRBJ2-5 | once | TRBV10-3 | TGTGCCATCAGTGAGTCGGGGTGGGAGACCCAGTACTTC | CAISESGWETQYF
- | TRBJ1-4 | few | TRBV4-2 | TGTGCCAGCAGCCAAGAAAGGGGAAGGGTGGATGAAAAACTGTTTTTT | CASSQERGRVDEKLFF
TRBD2 | TRBJ2-7 | few | TRBV5-1 | TGCGCCAGCAGGGTTAGCGGGAACTACGAGCAGTACTTC | CASRVSGNYEQYF
- | TRBJ2-3 | - | TRBV10-2 | TGCGCCAGCGTTGGTACGGGAGAACCCACAGATACGCAGTATTTT | CASVGTGEPTDTQYF
TRBD1 | TRBJ1-1 | - | TRBV7-6 | TGTGCCAGCAGCCCCTTAACAGGGGTTCCCACTGAAGCTTTCTTT | CASSPLTGVPTEAFF
- | TRBJ2-7 | few | TRBV19 | TGTGCCAGTAGTATTATAGGTTTATGGGACGAGCAGTACTTC | CASSIIGLWDEQYF
- | TRBJ2-2 | - | TRBV6-5 | TGTGCCAGCAGTTTTCTGTCCGGGGAGCTGTTTTTT | CASSFLSGELFF
- | TRBJ2-3 | once | TRBV5-1 | TGCGCCAGCAGCGTAGACAGGTTCGATACGCAGTATTTT | CASSVDRFDTQYF
- | TRBJ2-3 | - | TRBV10-3 | TGTGCCGCCGGAAACTGGGGTGCGCAGTATTTT | CAAGNWGAQYF
TRBD1 | TRBJ1-2 | - | TRBV5-1 | TGCGCCAGCAGCTTGTTACAGGGGGCAGGAGGCTACACCTTC | CASSLLQGAGGYTF
- | TRBJ2-6 | - | TRBV14 | TGTGCCAGCAGCCAGTCGTTGTTCAGGGCTGGGGCCAACGTCCTGACTTTC | CASSQSLFRAGANVLTF
TRBD2 | TRBJ2-1 | - | TRBV27 | TGTGCCAGCAGGGGACTAGCGGAAACCTCCTACAATGAGCAGTTCTTC | CASRGLAETSYNEQFF
- | TRBJ2-7 | - | TRBV25-1 | TGTGCCAGCAGTGACCGAGACAGGGGAGGGAACGAGCAGTACTTC | CASSDRDRGGNEQYF
TRBD1 | TRBJ2-5 | - | TRBV7-2 | TGTGCCAGCAGCCAAAGGGACAGGGGCCTTTACCAAGAGACCCAGTACTTC | CASSQRDRGLYQETQYF
TRBD1 | TRBJ2-5 | - | TRBV19 | TGTGCCAGTAGTGCTGACCGGACAGGGCAAGAGACCCAGTACTTC | CASSADRTGQETQYF
- | TRBJ2-3 | - | TRBV4-1 | TGCGCCAGCAGCCAAGGAGGAGCCACTAGCACAGATACGCAGTATTTT | CASSQGGATSTDTQYF
- | TRBJ1-3 | - | TRBV7-8 | TGTGCTCACCCCCAATTAATCCGGGACACAAGCTCTGGAAACACCATATATTTT | CAHPQLIRDTSSGNTIYF
- | TRBJ2-2 | - | TRBV11-2 | TGTGCCAGCAGCTTAGACGGTCTTCGCACCGGGGAGCTGTTTTTT | CASSLDGLRTGELFF
- | TRBJ2-6 | few | TRBV29-1 | TGCAGCGCTACAGGGATCTCTGGGGCCAACGTCCTGACTTTC | CSATGISGANVLTF
TRBD2 | TRBJ2-3 | - | TRBV19 | TGTGCCAGTAATCCTAGCGGGAGCTTGGGGGGATTTGGCACAGATACGCAGTATTTT | CASNPSGSLGGFGTDTQYF
- | TRBJ2-7 | - | TRBV9 | TGTGCCAGCAGCGTTGGGGTTATAGGGTTCTCGGCGCAGTACTTC | CASSVGVIGFSAQYF
- | TRBJ1-2 | - | TRBV6-6 | TGTGCCAGCAGTAAGACGGTGAATGGGGGCTACACCTTC | CASSKTVNGGYTF
TRBD1 | TRBJ1-2 | few | TRBV29-1 | TGCAGCGTGGGGGGACAGGACAAAAGTAATAACTATGGCTACACCTTC | CSVGGQDKSNNYGYTF
- | TRBJ2-2 | - | TRBV5-8 | TGTGCCAGCAGCGAAATAAACACCGGGGAGCTGTTTTTT | CASSEINTGELFF
TRBD2 | TRBJ2-1 | - | TRBV10-1 | TGCGCCAGCAGTGAGCGATTGACTAGCGGGAGGAAAGCTGAGCAGTTCTTC | CASSERLTSGRKAEQFF
- | TRBJ1-5 | - | TRBV30 | TGTGCCTGGAGTGTTGGAAATCAGCCCCAGCATTTT | CAWSVGNQPQHF
- | TRBJ2-2 | - | TRBV10-3 | TGTGCCATCGGCCCTAACACCGGGGAGCTGTTTTTT | CAIGPNTGELFF
TRBD1 | TRBJ1-1 | - | TRBV4-1 | TGCGCCAGCAGCCTTGGACAGGGGAACACTGAAGCTTTCTTT | CASSLGQGNTEAFF
TRBD1 | TRBJ1-2 | - | TRBV7-2 | TGTGCCAGCAGCTCGGACAGGGGCAACTATGGCTACACCTTC | CASSSDRGNYGYTF
- | TRBJ1-2 | - | TRBV18 | TGTGCCAGCTCACCGGGAACCTATGGCTACACCTTC | CASSPGTYGYTF
TRBD2 | TRBJ2-3 | - | TRBV7-9 | TGTGCCAGCAGACTAGCGGGGGGCACAGATACGCAGTATTTT | CASRLAGGTDTQYF
TRBD2 | TRBJ2-7 | - | TRBV18 | TGTGCCAGCTCACCACTAGGGACTAGCGGCGAGCAGTACTTC | CASSPLGTSGEQYF
TRBD1 | TRBJ2-1 | - | TRBV30 | TGTGCCTGGAGTAGGGTAGGGACAGGGGCCAATGAGCAGTTCTTC | CAWSRVGTGANEQFF
- | TRBJ1-2 | - | TRBV27 | TGTGCCAGCAGGTCTAACAGGGTCGGCTACACCTTC | CASRSNRVGYTF
- | TRBJ2-7 | - | TRBV11-2 | TGTGCCAGCACCCCTACCTGGGGGACCCGAGTGGAGCAGTACTTC | CASTPTWGTRVEQYF